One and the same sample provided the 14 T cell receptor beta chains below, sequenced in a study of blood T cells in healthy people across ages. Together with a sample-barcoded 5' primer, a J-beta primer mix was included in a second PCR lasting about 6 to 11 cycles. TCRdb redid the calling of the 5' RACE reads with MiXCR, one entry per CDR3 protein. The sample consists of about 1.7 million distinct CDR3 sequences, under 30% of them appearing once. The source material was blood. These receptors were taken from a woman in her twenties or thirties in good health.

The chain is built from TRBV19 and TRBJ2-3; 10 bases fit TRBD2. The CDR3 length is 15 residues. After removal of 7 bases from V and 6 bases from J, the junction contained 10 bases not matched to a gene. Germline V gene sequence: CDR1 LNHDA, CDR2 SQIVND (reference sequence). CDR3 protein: CASTPLAGGYDTQYF. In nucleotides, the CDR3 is TGTGCCAGTACCCCCTTAGCGGGAGGTTACGATACGCAGTATTTT.

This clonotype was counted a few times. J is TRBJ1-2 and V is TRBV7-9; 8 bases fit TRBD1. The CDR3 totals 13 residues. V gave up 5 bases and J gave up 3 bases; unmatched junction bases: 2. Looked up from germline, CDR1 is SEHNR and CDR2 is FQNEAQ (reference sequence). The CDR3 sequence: CASSGGQDYGYTF. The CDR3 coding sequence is TGTGCCAGCAGCGGGGGACAGGACTATGGCTACACCTTC.

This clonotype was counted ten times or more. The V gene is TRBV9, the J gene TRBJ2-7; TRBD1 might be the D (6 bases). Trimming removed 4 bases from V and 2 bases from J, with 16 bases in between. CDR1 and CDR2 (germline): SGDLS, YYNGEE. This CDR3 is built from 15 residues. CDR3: CASSPSPRTAYEQYF. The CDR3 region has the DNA TGTGCCAGCAGCCCATCCCCCAGGACAGCCTACGAGCAGTACTTC.

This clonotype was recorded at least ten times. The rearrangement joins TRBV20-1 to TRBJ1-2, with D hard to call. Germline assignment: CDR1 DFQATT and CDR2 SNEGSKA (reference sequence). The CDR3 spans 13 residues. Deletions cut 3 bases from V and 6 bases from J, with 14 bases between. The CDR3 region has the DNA TGCAGTGCTAGTCTGCCCAGCTCGAATGGCTACACCTTC. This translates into CSASLPSSNGYTF.

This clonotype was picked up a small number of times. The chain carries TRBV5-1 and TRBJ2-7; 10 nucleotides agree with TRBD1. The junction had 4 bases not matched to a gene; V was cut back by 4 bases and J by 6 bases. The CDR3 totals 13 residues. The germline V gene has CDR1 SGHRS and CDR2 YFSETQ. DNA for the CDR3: TGCGCCAGCAGCCGCGGGACAGGGGTCGAGCAGTACTTC. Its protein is CASSRGTGVEQYF.

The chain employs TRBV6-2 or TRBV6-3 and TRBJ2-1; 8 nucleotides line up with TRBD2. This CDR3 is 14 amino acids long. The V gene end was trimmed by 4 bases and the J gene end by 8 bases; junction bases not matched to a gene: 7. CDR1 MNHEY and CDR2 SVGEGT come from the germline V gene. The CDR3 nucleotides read TGTGCCAGCAGTTCTCCCGGGAGGGGGGATGAGCAGTTCTTC. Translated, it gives CASSSPGRGDEQFF.

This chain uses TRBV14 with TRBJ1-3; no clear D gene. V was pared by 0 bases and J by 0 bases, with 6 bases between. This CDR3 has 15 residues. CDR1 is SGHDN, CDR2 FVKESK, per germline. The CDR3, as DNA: TGTGCCAGCAGCCAAGATATGATCTCTGGAAACACCATATATTTT. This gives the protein CASSQDMISGNTIYF.

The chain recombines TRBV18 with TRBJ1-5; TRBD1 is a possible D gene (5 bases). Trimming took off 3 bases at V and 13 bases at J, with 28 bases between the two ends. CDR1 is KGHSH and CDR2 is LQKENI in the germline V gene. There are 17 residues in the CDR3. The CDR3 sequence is CASSPISGQGRVQAQHF. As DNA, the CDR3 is TGTGCCAGCTCACCTATATCCGGGCAGGGAAGAGTTCAGGCTCAGCATTTT.

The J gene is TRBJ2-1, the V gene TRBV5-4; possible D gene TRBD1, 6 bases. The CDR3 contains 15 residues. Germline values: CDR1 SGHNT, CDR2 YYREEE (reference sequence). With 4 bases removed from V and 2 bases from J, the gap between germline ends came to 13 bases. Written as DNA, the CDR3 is TGTGCCAGCAGCCCGGCTGGACAGCCCTACAATGAGCAGTTCTTC. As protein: CASSPAGQPYNEQFF.

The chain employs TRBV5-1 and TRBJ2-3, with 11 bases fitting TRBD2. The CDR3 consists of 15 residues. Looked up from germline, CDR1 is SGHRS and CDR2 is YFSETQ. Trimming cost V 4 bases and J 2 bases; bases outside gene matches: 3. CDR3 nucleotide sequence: TGCGCCAGCAGCGGGACTAGCGGAACCACAGATACGCAGTATTTT. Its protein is CASSGTSGTTDTQYF.

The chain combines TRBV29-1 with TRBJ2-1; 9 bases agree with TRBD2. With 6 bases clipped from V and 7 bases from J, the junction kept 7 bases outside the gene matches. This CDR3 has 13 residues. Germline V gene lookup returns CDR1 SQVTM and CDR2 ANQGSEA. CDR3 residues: CSVRREGRNEQFF. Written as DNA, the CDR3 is TGCAGCGTGAGGCGGGAGGGCCGGAATGAGCAGTTCTTC.

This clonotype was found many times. The DNA for the CDR3 is TGTGCCATCGGTGGCGTCCGGGAGGGAAAAACAGATACGCAGTATTTT. Translation gives CAIGGVREGKTDTQYF. V and J are TRBV10-3 and TRBJ2-3; TRBD2 matches 8 bases. The CDR3 extends over 16 amino acids. V gave up 8 bases and J gave up 3 bases; unmatched junction bases: 13. CDR1 and CDR2 from the germline V gene are ENHRY and SYGVKD.

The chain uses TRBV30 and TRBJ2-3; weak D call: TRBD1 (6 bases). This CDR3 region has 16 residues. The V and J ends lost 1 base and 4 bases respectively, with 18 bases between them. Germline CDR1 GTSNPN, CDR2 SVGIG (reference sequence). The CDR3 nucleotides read TGTGCCTGGAGTGAGACGACAGGATTTGGTCCAGATACGCAGTATTTT. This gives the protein CAWSETTGFGPDTQYF.

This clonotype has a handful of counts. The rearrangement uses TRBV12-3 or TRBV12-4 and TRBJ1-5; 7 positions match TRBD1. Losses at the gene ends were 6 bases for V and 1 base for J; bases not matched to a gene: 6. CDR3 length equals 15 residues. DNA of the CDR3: TGTGCCAGCAGCCCGACAGGGAAAAGCAATCAGCCCCAGCATTTT. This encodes CASSPTGKSNQPQHF.